This TCR beta chain is drawn from a study of cytomegalovirus exposure and HLA in healthy donors. Study-wide results and limits: Cytomegalovirus status, reportedly, was diagnosed with high specificity and sensitivity by the classifier. In the roughly 130 validation repertoires, a later analysis found that first-cohort TCR clusters tended to co-occur. The study recorded about 160 TCR beta chains that were cytomegalovirus-associated.

CDR3 length: 19 amino acids. The table came from immunoSEQ multiplex PCR; TCRdb's copy has only in-frame clones and leaves some out. The sample includes about 110,000 clones, 95% of them seen just once. A word on this clone: No antigen is known for it.

V and J are TRBV21-1 and TRBJ1-6; no DNA check was done on the table's D call, TRBD1. TRBV21-1 corresponds to a pseudogene. The receptor comes from a woman aged 18-35 years in good health and CMV-seronegative. The source material was PBMCs. The CDR3 DNA is TGTGCCAGCAGCAAAGATCCTAGGGCAGGGGATGTAGAAAATTCACCCCTCCACTTT. This codes for CASSKDPRAGDVENSPLHF.